This TCR beta chain was recorded in a study of blood T cell repertoires in COVID-19. Germline V lookup: CDR1 SGHRS, CDR2 YFSETQ. The V end lost 0 bases, the J end lost 0 bases, and 7 bases lay between the germline ends. The CDR3 extends over 15 amino acids. Seattle cases were enrolled at active infection and followed longitudinally. Libraries were prepared by immunoSEQ multiplex PCR; TCRdb keeps only in-frame clonotypes and omits some of them. This table has some 180,000 clones, over 80% appearing once. Sequenced material: peripheral blood. The V call is TRBV5-1, the J call TRBJ1-3; D is ambiguous. The source of this sequence is an elderly woman with COVID-19, enrolled during active disease. The CDR3 here is CASSLVGDSGNTIYF. In DNA form, the CDR3 reads TGCGCCAGCAGCTTGGTGGGAGACTCTGGAAACACCATATATTTT.